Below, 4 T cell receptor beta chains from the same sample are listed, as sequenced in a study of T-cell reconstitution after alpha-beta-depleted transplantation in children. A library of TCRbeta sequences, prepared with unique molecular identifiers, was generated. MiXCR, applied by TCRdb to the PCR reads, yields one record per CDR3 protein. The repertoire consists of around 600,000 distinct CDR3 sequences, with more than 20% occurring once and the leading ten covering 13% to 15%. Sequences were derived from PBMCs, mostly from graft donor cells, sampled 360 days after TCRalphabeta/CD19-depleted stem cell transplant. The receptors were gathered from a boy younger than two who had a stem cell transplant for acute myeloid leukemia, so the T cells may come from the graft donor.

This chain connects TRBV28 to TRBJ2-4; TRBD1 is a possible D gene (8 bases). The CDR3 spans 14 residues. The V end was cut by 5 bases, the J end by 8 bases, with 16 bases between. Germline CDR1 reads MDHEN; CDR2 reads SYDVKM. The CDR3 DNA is TGTGCCAGCAGTCCGACAGGGGCGGGAGACATTCAGTACTTC. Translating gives CASSPTGAGDIQYF.

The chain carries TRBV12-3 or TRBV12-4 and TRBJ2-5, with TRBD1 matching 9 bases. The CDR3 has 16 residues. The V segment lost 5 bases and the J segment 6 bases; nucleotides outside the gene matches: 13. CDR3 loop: CASSDAPGTGLKTQYF. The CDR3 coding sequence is TGTGCCAGCAGTGACGCCCCGGGGACAGGGTTGAAGACCCAGTACTTC.

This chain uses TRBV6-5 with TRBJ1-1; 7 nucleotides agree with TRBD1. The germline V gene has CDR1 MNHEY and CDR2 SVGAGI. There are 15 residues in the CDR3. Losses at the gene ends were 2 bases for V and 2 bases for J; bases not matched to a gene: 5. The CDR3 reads CASSYHGQANTEAFF. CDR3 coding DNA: TGTGCCAGCAGTTACCATGGACAGGCTAACACTGAAGCTTTCTTT.

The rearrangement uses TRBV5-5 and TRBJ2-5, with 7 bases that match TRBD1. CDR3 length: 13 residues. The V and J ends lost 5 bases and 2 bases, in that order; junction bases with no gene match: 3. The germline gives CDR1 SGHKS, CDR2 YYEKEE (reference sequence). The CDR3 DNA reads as TGTGCCAGCAGATCGGGACAGCAAGAGACCCAGTACTTC. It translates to CASRSGQQETQYF.